This T cell receptor beta chain came from a study of blood T cell repertoires in COVID-19. Participants came from some 23 US areas, aged roughly 18 to 100 years. Individuals in the exposed group had encountered a COVID-19 case within 2 weeks preceding study entry. The assay was immunoSEQ multiplex PCR, and TCRdb's table has in-frame clones only and misses some. Here the sample spans 130,000 to 150,000 clones, about 83% being singletons. Germline loops: CDR1 GTSNPN, CDR2 SVGIG (reference sequence). V dropped 2 bases and J dropped 1 base, with 9 bases sitting between them. The CDR3 consists of 13 residues.

V usage is TRBV30 and J usage is TRBJ2-7; D not resolved. The source of this sequence is a woman in her forties or fifties who had been exposed to COVID-19. Sequencing used PBMCs or T cells enriched from blood (not recorded which). The CDR3 nucleotides are TGTGCCTGGAGTCTTCTCCTTTCCTACGAGCAGTACTTC. It yields the protein CAWSLLLSYEQYF.